This passage covers 28 T cell receptor beta chains from one sample sequenced in a study of cytomegalovirus exposure and HLA in healthy donors. The PCR had 60 Vbeta and 13 Jbeta primers. Libraries were prepared by immunoSEQ multiplex PCR; TCRdb keeps only in-frame clonotypes and omits some of them. The sample contains roughly 110,000 clones, 70% to 85% of which appear only once. Source material: PBMCs. The receptors shown here come from a woman aged 18-30 years in good health and CMV-seronegative.

The chain employs TRBV10-3 and TRBJ1-1; D perhaps matches TRBD1 (5 bases). V was pared by 4 bases and J by 0 bases, with 15 bases between. The V gene's germline CDR1 is ENHRY and CDR2 SYGVKD. This CDR3 is built from 16 residues. The chain's CDR3 is CAISGRSGGVNTEAFF. In DNA form, the CDR3 reads TGTGCCATCAGTGGAAGATCTGGGGGGGTGAACACTGAAGCTTTCTTT.

The V call is TRBV7-8, the J call TRBJ1-2; 7 bases map to TRBD1. In germline, CDR1 is SGHVS, CDR2 FQNEAQ. The junction had 3 bases not matched to a gene; V was cut back by 1 base and J by 4 bases. This CDR3 comprises 14 residues. The CDR3 DNA sequence: TGTGCCAGCAGCTTAGGACAGGGCCCCTATGGCTACACCTTC. Its translation is CASSLGQGPYGYTF. Drawing the rest from reference TRBV7-8 and TRBJ1-2, the complete variable domain is GAGVSQSPRYKVAKRGQDVALRCDPISGHVSLFWYQQALGQGPEFLTYFQNEAQLDKSGLPSDRFFAERPEGSVSTLKIQRTQQEDSAVYLCASSLGQGPYGYTFGSGTRLTVV.

A few counts support this clone. The rearrangement links TRBV19 to TRBJ1-6, with D perhaps matching TRBD1 (6 bases). The CDR3 is made up of 15 amino acids. The V gene's germline CDR1 is LNHDA and CDR2 SQIVND (reference sequence). V lost 4 bases to trimming and J lost 10 bases, with 17 bases between them. The CDR3 here is CASSRETGALSPLHF. CDR3 bases: TGTGCCAGTAGTAGAGAGACAGGCGCGTTATCACCCCTCCACTTT.

The chain employs TRBV4-3 and TRBJ2-5, with D perhaps matching TRBD1 (6 bases). The CDR3 is 13 residues long. In germline, CDR1 is LGHNA, CDR2 YSLEER. Trimming cost V 9 bases and J 2 bases, with 13 bases left between them. The CDR3: CASSQGLQETQYF. The CDR3 coding sequence is TGCGCCAGTTCGCAGGGGCTGCAAGAGACCCAGTACTTC.

The CDR3 sequence: CASSAGTSGVNEQFF. The CDR3 DNA follows: TGTGCCAGCAGCGCCGGGACTAGTGGGGTTAATGAGCAGTTCTTC. The rearrangement joins TRBV6-1 to TRBJ2-1, with 8 bases lining up with TRBD2. Germline V gene sequence: CDR1 MNHNS, CDR2 SASEGT. The CDR3 is 15 amino acids. V was clipped by 6 bases and J by 7 bases; unmatched bases: 11.

The rearrangement uses TRBV30 and TRBJ2-1, with a possible D match to TRBD2 (6 bases). The V end lost 3 bases, the J end lost 8 bases, and 17 bases lay between the germline ends. The CDR3 extends over 14 amino acids. The germline gives CDR1 GTSNPN, CDR2 SVGIG (reference sequence). This chain's CDR3 is CAWRRAGPTDEQFF. The DNA for the CDR3 is TGTGCCTGGAGGCGGGCGGGGCCCACGGATGAGCAGTTCTTC.

The chain has TRBV7-8 and TRBJ2-7, with 9 nucleotides matching TRBD2. Germline CDR1 reads SGHVS; CDR2 reads FQNEAQ. The CDR3 has 16 amino acids. Trimming took 4 bases from V and 2 from J; bases not matched to a gene: 9. The CDR3 sequence is CASSSQAGGATYEQYF. Written as DNA, the CDR3 is TGTGCCAGCAGCTCCCAAGCGGGAGGCGCAACCTACGAGCAGTACTTC. The complete variable domain, with remaining parts taken from reference TRBV7-8 and TRBJ2-7, reads GAGVSQSPRYKVAKRGQDVALRCDPISGHVSLFWYQQALGQGPEFLTYFQNEAQLDKSGLPSDRFFAERPEGSVSTLKIQRTQQEDSAVYLCASSSQAGGATYEQYFGPGTRLTVT.

This chain uses TRBV6-5 with TRBJ1-1; D unresolved. Germline CDR1 MNHEY, CDR2 SVGAGI. Trimming removed 7 bases from V and 2 bases from J, with 14 bases in between. This CDR3 is 14 amino acids long. CDR3 protein: CASTTHYGNTEAFF. The CDR3, as DNA: TGTGCCAGCACTACCCACTATGGCAACACTGAAGCTTTCTTT.

This chain joins TRBV29-1 and TRBJ2-2; maybe TRBD1 (6 bases). CDR1 and CDR2 from the germline V gene are SQVTM and ANQGSEA. The CDR3 spans 14 residues. V was shortened by 4 bases and J by 7 bases, with 16 bases between the two germline ends. The CDR3 bases are TGCAGCGTTGGAATCTGGGGGCAAAGCGGGGAGCTGTTTTTT. This codes for CSVGIWGQSGELFF.

The chain is built from TRBV19 and TRBJ2-7; D may be TRBD1 (6 bases). CDR1 and CDR2 from the germline V gene are LNHDA and SQIVND (reference sequence). This CDR3 is built from 16 residues. V lost 5 bases, J lost 0 bases, and 17 bases lay in between. The DNA of the CDR3 is TGTGCCAGTAGTGGTTATTGGGGGCCGAGCTCCTACGAGCAGTACTTC. It codes for CASSGYWGPSSYEQYF. Full variable domain (rest looked up from reference TRBV19 and TRBJ2-7): DGGITQSPKYLFRKEGQNVTLSCEQNLNHDAMYWYRQDPGQGLRLIYYSQIVNDFQKGDIAEGYSVSREKKESFPLTVTSAQKNPTAFYLCASSGYWGPSSYEQYFGPGTRLTVT.

The chain carries TRBV28 and TRBJ1-2; D is possibly TRBD1 (6 bases). The CDR3 contains 14 residues. CDR1 is MDHEN, CDR2 SYDVKM, per germline. Trimming left V 5 bases short and J 5 bases short, with 15 bases between. The CDR3 sequence: CASSPPGGAYGYTF. The CDR3 DNA reads as TGTGCCAGCAGTCCCCCGGGGGGCGCGTATGGCTACACCTTC.

The V and J genes are TRBV6-6 and TRBJ2-7; 10 bases align to TRBD2. The CDR3 sequence is 15 residues long. The trim removed 6 bases at V and 3 bases at J, leaving 8 bases unmatched. In germline, CDR1 is MNHNY, CDR2 SVGAGI (reference sequence). CDR3 bases: TGTGCCAGCAGGTATAATAGCGGGAGGAACTACGAGCAGTACTTC. Its translation: CASRYNSGRNYEQYF.

This clone was recorded once. Other DNA sequences in this sample translate to the same CDR3. The gene calls are TRBV20-1 and TRBJ2-7, with D maybe TRBD2 (6 bases). V lost 4 bases and J lost 4, with 8 bases in between. CDR3 length: 11 amino acids. Germline CDR1 is DFQATT and CDR2 is SNEGSKA (reference sequence). The CDR3 region is CSAIRGYEQYF. In DNA form, the CDR3 reads TGCAGTGCTATACGGGGGTACGAGCAGTACTTC.

The rearrangement joins TRBV13 to TRBJ1-3, with TRBD1 identical over 7 bases. This CDR3 region has 12 residues. In germline, CDR1 is PRHDT, CDR2 FYEKMQ (reference sequence). CDR3 region: CASRDSGNTIYF. In DNA form, the CDR3 reads TGTGCGAGCCGGGACAGCGGAAACACCATATATTTT.

The rearrangement joins TRBV27 to TRBJ1-5; no clear D. V was shortened by 8 bases and J by 5 bases, with 10 bases between the two germline ends. The V gene's germline CDR1 is MNHEY and CDR2 SMNVEV (reference sequence). The CDR3 consists of 12 residues. CDR3 nucleotides: TGTGCCAGCGGAGGACGGGATCAGCCCCAGCATTTT. Amino acid sequence: CASGGRDQPQHF.

The J gene is TRBJ2-7, the V gene TRBV18, with 8 bases aligning to TRBD2. J lost 6 bases, V lost 5 bases, and 9 bases had no gene match. Germline lookup yields CDR1 KGHSH and CDR2 LQKENI. The CDR3 consists of 14 residues. The DNA for the CDR3 is TGTGCCAGCTCATCAAGCGGGAGTACCGTCGAGCAGTACTTC. Residues: CASSSSGSTVEQYF.

The chain carries TRBV7-8 and TRBJ2-3, with 7 bases identical to TRBD1. V lost 5 bases, J lost 4 bases, and 6 bases stayed unmatched. This CDR3 is 14 amino acids long. In germline, CDR1 is SGHVS, CDR2 FQNEAQ. CDR3 amino acids: CASSLGTDPDTQYF. The CDR3 DNA is TGTGCCAGCAGCCTGGGGACAGATCCAGATACGCAGTATTTT.

The gene calls are TRBV7-2 and TRBJ2-7, with D perhaps matching TRBD2 (5 bases). Trimming stripped 5 bases from V and 2 bases from J, with 16 bases between. The CDR3 loop spans 15 amino acids. From germline, CDR1 is SGHTA and CDR2 FQGNSA. CDR3 sequence reads: CASSKSGQRTYEQYF. As DNA, the CDR3 is TGTGCCAGCAGCAAGAGCGGTCAACGAACCTACGAGCAGTACTTC.

V and J are TRBV30 and TRBJ1-6, with a weak D call TRBD1 (6 bases). With 0 bases removed from V and 5 bases from J, the gap between germline ends came to 20 bases. CDR1 is GTSNPN and CDR2 is SVGIG in the germline V gene (reference sequence). The CDR3 has 18 amino acids. The CDR3 DNA reads TGTGCCTGGAGTGTACCCAGGGGAAGAGCTAACGATAATTCACCCCTCCACTTT. Protein sequence: CAWSVPRGRANDNSPLHF.

This clone was detected only a few times. The V call is TRBV28, the J call TRBJ1-1, with 9 bases matching TRBD1. CDR1 and CDR2 from the germline V gene are MDHEN and SYDVKM. J was trimmed by 14 bases and V by 3 bases; bases with no gene match: 4. The CDR3 totals 11 residues. The CDR3 region has the DNA TGTGCCAGCAGTTTGAACAGGGGGCGCTTCTTT. Amino acid sequence: CASSLNRGRFF.

The chain has TRBV28 and TRBJ1-1; D might be TRBD1 (5 bases). The V gene lost 8 bases and the J gene lost 0 bases, with 13 bases spanning the gap. Germline values: CDR1 MDHEN, CDR2 SYDVKM. The CDR3 totals 14 residues. The CDR3 nucleotides are TGTGCCAGCTCTGGGGGACTATTGAACACTGAAGCTTTCTTT. This sequence encodes CASSGGLLNTEAFF.

The rearrangement joins TRBV19 to TRBJ2-7; 10 bases are a match to TRBD2. Unmatched junction bases numbered 6, after V lost 2 bases and J lost 2 bases. In germline, CDR1 is LNHDA, CDR2 SQIVND (reference sequence). CDR3 length: 16 residues. The DNA for the CDR3 is TGTGCCAGTAGTATAAGCACTAGCGGGACCACCTACGAGCAGTACTTC. Its protein product is CASSISTSGTTYEQYF.

This chain connects TRBV30 to TRBJ1-1; D is possibly TRBD1 (6 bases). Germline V gives CDR1 GTSNPN, CDR2 SVGIG (reference sequence). V lost 4 bases and J 3 bases, leaving 12 bases between the germline ends. This CDR3 comprises 13 residues. The CDR3 reads CAWKGQGYTEAFF. CDR3 DNA sequence: TGTGCCTGGAAAGGTCAGGGGTACACTGAAGCTTTCTTT. Variable domain in full (rest from reference TRBV30 and TRBJ1-1): SQTIHQWPATLVQPVGSPLSLECTVEGTSNPNLYWYRQAAGRGLQLLFYSVGIGQISSEVPQNLSASRPQDRQFILSSKKLLLSDSGFYLCAWKGQGYTEAFFGQGTRLTVV.

This clone was detected only a few times. The rearrangement uses TRBV10-3 and TRBJ1-2; TRBD1 aligns across 8 bases. The length of the CDR3 is 14 residues. V shed 3 bases and J 6 bases; nucleotides not matched to a gene: 6. Germline V gene data show CDR1 as ENHRY and CDR2 as SYGVKD. CDR3 region: CAISDLDRANGYTF. The CDR3 DNA reads as TGTGCCATCAGTGACCTGGACAGGGCAAATGGCTACACCTTC.

J is TRBJ1-4 and V is TRBV5-1; TRBD1 aligns across 9 bases. The trim removed 4 bases at V and 4 bases at J, leaving 8 bases unmatched. The CDR3 runs to 16 residues. Germline V gene data show CDR1 as SGHRS and CDR2 as YFSETQ. The DNA for the CDR3 is TGCGCCAGCAGCAGAGGACAGGGGTCCGATAATGAAAAACTGTTTTTT. Translated, it gives CASSRGQGSDNEKLFF.

This chain links TRBV7-9 with TRBJ1-4; D may be TRBD1 (6 bases). The CDR3 has 15 amino acids. V was trimmed by 6 bases and J by 4 bases, leaving 15 bases between them. The germline V gene has CDR1 SEHNR and CDR2 FQNEAQ (reference sequence). CDR3 residues: CASRTSTGLNEKLFF. As DNA, the CDR3 is TGTGCCAGCAGGACATCGACAGGCCTTAATGAAAAACTGTTTTTT.

This clone occurred a few times. The genes are TRBV28 and TRBJ1-5, with 7 bases matching TRBD1. J lost 7 bases, V lost 5 bases, and 5 bases had no gene match. Germline V gene data show CDR1 as MDHEN and CDR2 as SYDVKM. CDR3 length equals 13 residues. CDR3 nucleotides: TGTGCCAGCAGTCGGGACAGTACACAGCCCCAGCATTTT. Translating it yields CASSRDSTQPQHF.

The J gene is TRBJ2-1, the V gene TRBV2, with 10 bases lining up with TRBD2. The CDR3 totals 15 residues. J was trimmed by 5 bases and V by 10 bases; bases with no gene match: 11. Germline V gene sequence: CDR1 SNHLY, CDR2 FYNNEI. The CDR3 DNA reads as TGTGCCACCGTTATAAGACTAGCGGGCCACAATGAGCAGTTCTTC. Amino acid sequence: CATVIRLAGHNEQFF.